This TCR beta chain is from a study of CD8+ T cells in alopecia areata. Study results and limitations: In lesional scalp, particularly from alopecia totalis/universalis, clonality was higher than in normal scalp. Alphabeta T cells residing in normal skin are also sequenced in scalp samples.

Concerning this clone: The antigen is unknown.

The CDR3 loop spans 14 amino acids. Trimming took 1 base from V and 4 from J, leaving 13 bases between them. The germline CDR1 and CDR2 sequences are GTSNPN and SVGIG (reference sequence). Documented treatment: oral pan-JAK inhibitor, 5-10 mg twice daily. Sorted populations comprised CD4+ and CD8+ T cells obtained from PBMCs. cDNA reverse transcribed from extracted RNA served as the sequencing template. Repertoires were generated with immunoSEQ multiplex PCR, while TCRdb's copy carries only in-frame clones and drops some. The sample carries tens of thousands of clones, just over 45% recorded once. The specimen comprised CD8+ T cells sorted from blood, sampled at approximately week 37, from a patient treated with tofacitinib. The source of this sequence is a human donor with alopecia areata. The chain employs TRBV30 and TRBJ1-2; no firm D call. The CDR3 sequence: CAWSAVGSLYGYTF. The CDR3 coding sequence is TGTGCCTGGAGTGCAGTAGGGAGTCTCTATGGCTACACCTTC. Filled out from reference TRBV30 and TRBJ1-2, the complete variable domain reads SQTIHQWPATLVQPVGSPLSLECTVEGTSNPNLYWYRQAAGRGLQLLFYSVGIGQISSEVPQNLSASRPQDRQFILSSKKLLLSDSGFYLCAWSAVGSLYGYTFGSGTRLTVV.